This is a list of T cell receptor beta chains from one sample in a study of CD8 T cells in Susac syndrome. TCRdb recomputed calls from the immunoSEQ multiplex PCR reads with MiXCR, one row per CDR3 protein. The table records approximately 65,000 distinct CDR3 sequences, approximately 92% of them present only once. The sample comprised CD8+ T cells from PBMCs. The receptor set was obtained from a human donor in good health. The CDR3 runs from the conserved cysteine through the conserved F or W. D genes are given only for firm matches. Not all rows give a size; the values are once, few, many and, for expanded clones, a class.

D gene: .; V gene: TRBV5-5; clone size: .; J gene: TRBJ1-2; CDR3 protein: CASSLAGGANGYGYTF; CDR3 DNA: TGTGCCAGCAGCTTGGCCGGGGGGGCTAACGGCTATGGCTACACCTTC
D gene: TRBD2; V gene: TRBV6-5; clone size: .; J gene: TRBJ2-2; CDR3 protein: CASSYRSLIRTSGTGELFF; CDR3 DNA: TGTGCCAGCAGTTACCGAAGCCTGATACGGACTAGCGGCACCGGGGAGCTGTTTTTT
D gene: .; V gene: TRBV4-1; clone size: .; J gene: TRBJ1-2; CDR3 protein: CASSPRLLGGEYGYTF; CDR3 DNA: TGCGCCAGCAGCCCCCGTTTGCTCGGGGGAGAATATGGCTACACCTTC
D gene: TRBD2; V gene: TRBV5-1; clone size: .; J gene: TRBJ2-1; CDR3 protein: CASRPAGGIHNEQFF; CDR3 DNA: TGCGCCAGCAGACCCGCGGGGGGGATCCACAATGAGCAGTTCTTC
D gene: .; V gene: TRBV7-9; clone size: .; J gene: TRBJ2-7; CDR3 protein: CASSPAGAPYEQYF; CDR3 DNA: TGTGCCAGCAGCCCTGCCGGGGCCCCCTACGAGCAGTACTTC
D gene: .; V gene: TRBV5-1; clone size: .; J gene: TRBJ2-7; CDR3 protein: CASSLDRDGPYEQYF; CDR3 DNA: TGCGCCAGCAGCTTGGACAGGGATGGGCCCTACGAGCAGTACTTC
D gene: .; V gene: TRBV3-1; clone size: .; J gene: TRBJ1-2; CDR3 protein: CASSQRGSYGYTF; CDR3 DNA: TGTGCCAGCAGCCAGAGGGGCAGCTATGGCTACACCTTC
D gene: .; V gene: TRBV27; clone size: .; J gene: TRBJ2-1; CDR3 protein: CASRVGLYHNEQFF; CDR3 DNA: TGTGCCAGCCGTGTTGGCCTTTATCACAATGAGCAGTTCTTC
D gene: .; V gene: TRBV2; clone size: .; J gene: TRBJ1-6; CDR3 protein: CASALAYNSPLHF; CDR3 DNA: TGTGCCAGCGCTTTAGCCTATAATTCACCCCTCCACTTT
D gene: .; V gene: TRBV4-1; clone size: .; J gene: TRBJ2-2; CDR3 protein: CASSQEGAGTGELFF; CDR3 DNA: TGCGCCAGCAGCCAAGAAGGCGCGGGGACCGGGGAGCTGTTTTTT
D gene: .; V gene: TRBV2; clone size: .; J gene: TRBJ2-1; CDR3 protein: CASTSLMNYNEQFF; CDR3 DNA: TGTGCCAGCACAAGCCTAATGAATTACAATGAGCAGTTCTTC
D gene: .; V gene: TRBV5-4; clone size: .; J gene: TRBJ1-3; CDR3 protein: CASSLGPPGGRDTIYF; CDR3 DNA: TGTGCCAGCAGCTTAGGCCCCCCGGGGGGGAGAGACACCATATATTTT
D gene: .; V gene: TRBV9; clone size: .; J gene: TRBJ2-2; CDR3 protein: CASSIQDNTGELFF; CDR3 DNA: TGTGCCAGCAGTATACAGGATAACACCGGGGAGCTGTTTTTT
D gene: .; V gene: TRBV7-2; clone size: .; J gene: TRBJ2-7; CDR3 protein: CASSWGAASSYEQYF; CDR3 DNA: TGTGCCAGCAGCTGGGGGGCGGCCAGCTCCTACGAGCAGTACTTC
D gene: TRBD2; V gene: TRBV4-1; clone size: once; J gene: TRBJ2-3; CDR3 protein: CASSHPSGPSTDTQYF; CDR3 DNA: TGCGCCAGCAGCCACCCTAGCGGTCCTAGCACAGATACGCAGTATTTT
D gene: .; V gene: TRBV10-3; clone size: .; J gene: TRBJ2-7; CDR3 protein: CAISEGQAYEQYF; CDR3 DNA: TGTGCCATCAGTGAAGGGCAGGCGTACGAGCAGTACTTC
D gene: TRBD1; V gene: TRBV20-1; clone size: .; J gene: TRBJ1-2; CDR3 protein: CSADRGDVYGYTF; CDR3 DNA: TGCAGTGCTGACAGGGGCGATGTCTATGGCTACACCTTC
D gene: .; V gene: TRBV7-3; clone size: .; J gene: TRBJ2-7; CDR3 protein: CASSDRLWGVKVSDEQYF; CDR3 DNA: TGTGCCAGCAGCGACAGGTTGTGGGGTGTTAAGGTTTCGGACGAGCAGTACTTC
D gene: .; V gene: TRBV9; clone size: .; J gene: TRBJ1-1; CDR3 protein: CASSEYSGADGAFF; CDR3 DNA: TGTGCCAGCAGCGAATACAGCGGGGCGGATGGAGCTTTCTTT
D gene: .; V gene: TRBV29-1; clone size: .; J gene: TRBJ2-7; CDR3 protein: CSGGGLSSYEQYF; CDR3 DNA: TGCAGCGGTGGTGGGCTCAGCTCCTACGAGCAGTACTTC
D gene: .; V gene: TRBV18; clone size: .; J gene: TRBJ2-7; CDR3 protein: CASSPGAYSYEQYF; CDR3 DNA: TGTGCCAGCTCACCAGGGGCCTACTCCTACGAGCAGTACTTC
D gene: TRBD2; V gene: TRBV27; clone size: .; J gene: TRBJ2-2; CDR3 protein: CASSLPRTSGGAANTGELFF; CDR3 DNA: TGTGCCAGCAGTTTACCCCGGACTAGCGGGGGGGCCGCGAACACCGGGGAGCTGTTTTTT
D gene: .; V gene: TRBV20-1; clone size: .; J gene: TRBJ2-5; CDR3 protein: CSARGPRAGQETQYF; CDR3 DNA: TGCAGTGCTAGGGGGCCTCGGGCAGGGCAAGAGACCCAGTACTTC
D gene: .; V gene: TRBV29-1; clone size: .; J gene: TRBJ1-1; CDR3 protein: CSENQVKNTEAFF; CDR3 DNA: TGCAGCGAAAACCAGGTGAAGAACACTGAAGCTTTCTTT
D gene: .; V gene: TRBV28; clone size: .; J gene: TRBJ2-7; CDR3 protein: CASSQISDFYEQYF; CDR3 DNA: TGTGCCAGCAGTCAAATTAGCGACTTCTACGAGCAGTACTTC
D gene: TRBD1; V gene: TRBV2; clone size: .; J gene: TRBJ1-2; CDR3 protein: CASSDDWTGVDGYTF; CDR3 DNA: TGTGCCAGCAGTGACGATTGGACAGGGGTGGATGGCTACACCTTC
D gene: .; V gene: TRBV27; clone size: .; J gene: TRBJ1-3; CDR3 protein: CASSLQTGGNTIYF; CDR3 DNA: TGTGCCAGCAGTTTACAGACAGGAGGAAACACCATATATTTT
D gene: TRBD2; V gene: TRBV30; clone size: .; J gene: TRBJ2-1; CDR3 protein: CAWSLRLAGGNEQFF; CDR3 DNA: TGTGCCTGGAGTTTAAGACTAGCGGGGGGGAATGAGCAGTTCTTC
D gene: TRBD2; V gene: TRBV6-1; clone size: .; J gene: TRBJ2-3; CDR3 protein: CASSPTSGGADTQYF; CDR3 DNA: TGTGCCAGCAGTCCAACTAGCGGGGGGGCAGATACGCAGTATTTT
D gene: .; V gene: TRBV9; clone size: .; J gene: TRBJ2-7; CDR3 protein: CASSVAGGGYEQYF; CDR3 DNA: TGTGCCAGCAGCGTAGCTGGGGGCGGCTACGAGCAGTACTTC
D gene: TRBD1; V gene: TRBV5-4; clone size: .; J gene: TRBJ2-7; CDR3 protein: CASSRQGAPYEQYF; CDR3 DNA: TGTGCCAGCAGCCGACAGGGGGCTCCCTACGAGCAGTACTTC
D gene: .; V gene: TRBV9; clone size: .; J gene: TRBJ2-7; CDR3 protein: CASSLETGISYEQYF; CDR3 DNA: TGTGCCAGCAGCCTTGAGACTGGTATCTCCTACGAGCAGTACTTC
D gene: .; V gene: TRBV7-3; clone size: once; J gene: TRBJ1-2; CDR3 protein: CASSSSPANYGYTF; CDR3 DNA: TGTGCCAGCAGCTCCAGCCCAGCTAACTATGGCTACACCTTC
D gene: .; V gene: TRBV10-2; clone size: .; J gene: TRBJ2-7; CDR3 protein: CASSEAYKAYEQYF; CDR3 DNA: TGCGCCAGCAGCGAAGCTTATAAAGCCTACGAGCAGTACTTC
D gene: .; V gene: TRBV14; clone size: .; J gene: TRBJ1-4; CDR3 protein: CASSPLGSNEKLFF; CDR3 DNA: TGTGCCAGCAGCCCCCTCGGGAGTAATGAAAAACTGTTTTTT
D gene: TRBD1; V gene: TRBV7-9; clone size: .; J gene: TRBJ2-1; CDR3 protein: CASSLTQGADNEQFF; CDR3 DNA: TGTGCCAGCAGCTTAACACAGGGGGCGGACAATGAGCAGTTCTTC
D gene: TRBD1; V gene: TRBV4-1; clone size: .; J gene: TRBJ2-7; CDR3 protein: CASSKSTGAVYEQYF; CDR3 DNA: TGCGCCAGCAGCAAATCGACAGGGGCGGTCTACGAGCAGTACTTC
D gene: TRBD1; V gene: TRBV14; clone size: .; J gene: TRBJ2-3; CDR3 protein: CASSQYQGEGDTQYF; CDR3 DNA: TGTGCCAGCAGCCAATACCAGGGGGAAGGGGATACGCAGTATTTT
D gene: TRBD2; V gene: TRBV19; clone size: .; J gene: TRBJ2-1; CDR3 protein: CASRFGGGGSYNEQFF; CDR3 DNA: TGTGCCAGTAGGTTTGGGGGGGGTGGCTCCTACAATGAGCAGTTCTTC
D gene: TRBD1; V gene: TRBV7-2; clone size: .; J gene: TRBJ2-3; CDR3 protein: CASSPRGRTTDTQYF; CDR3 DNA: TGTGCCAGCAGCCCCAGGGGGCGGACCACAGATACGCAGTATTTT
D gene: .; V gene: TRBV29-1; clone size: .; J gene: TRBJ1-1; CDR3 protein: CSVEIRTVSEAFF; CDR3 DNA: TGCAGCGTTGAAATCCGGACAGTGAGCGAAGCTTTCTTT
D gene: TRBD2; V gene: TRBV29-1; clone size: .; J gene: TRBJ2-1; CDR3 protein: CSVTWRGVWRNEQFF; CDR3 DNA: TGCAGCGTGACTTGGCGGGGGGTATGGAGGAATGAGCAGTTCTTC
D gene: .; V gene: TRBV12-3/TRBV12-4; clone size: few; J gene: TRBJ2-7; CDR3 protein: CASSLPQGSEQYF; CDR3 DNA: TGTGCCAGCAGTTTACCCCAGGGGAGTGAGCAGTACTTC
D gene: TRBD2; V gene: TRBV20-1; clone size: .; J gene: TRBJ2-5; CDR3 protein: CSASPSGIRETQYF; CDR3 DNA: TGCAGTGCTAGTCCTAGCGGAATCAGAGAGACCCAGTACTTC
D gene: .; V gene: TRBV27; clone size: .; J gene: TRBJ1-1; CDR3 protein: CASSLWGEMNTEAFF; CDR3 DNA: TGTGCCAGCAGTTTGTGGGGTGAGATGAACACTGAAGCTTTCTTT
D gene: TRBD1; V gene: TRBV29-1; clone size: .; J gene: TRBJ2-2; CDR3 protein: CSVEVTGGQGGELFF; CDR3 DNA: TGCAGCGTTGAAGTCACAGGGGGCCAGGGCGGGGAGCTGTTTTTT
D gene: .; V gene: TRBV5-4; clone size: .; J gene: TRBJ1-1; CDR3 protein: CASSLEGEAFF; CDR3 DNA: TGTGCCAGCAGCTTGGAGGGAGAAGCTTTCTTT
D gene: TRBD2; V gene: TRBV5-4; clone size: .; J gene: TRBJ2-5; CDR3 protein: CASSLGGLADPKGRTQYF; CDR3 DNA: TGTGCCAGCAGCTTAGGAGGTCTAGCGGACCCCAAGGGCCGGACCCAGTACTTC